This record concerns one T cell receptor beta chain sequence. Clones were read by immunoSEQ multiplex PCR, and TCRdb kept only the in-frame ones, dropping some. Among approximately 250,000 clones listed, around 84% were seen once. The V gene's germline CDR1 is SGHTA and CDR2 FQGNSA. Trimming took 7 bases from V and 7 from J, leaving 19 bases between them. This CDR3 is built from 14 residues. The data stem from a study of blood T cell repertoires in COVID-19. Background on the study: Sites across the United States, Italy and Spain contributed samples from acute and convalescent COVID-19.

The clonotype originates from a man aged 35 to 55 with acute or convalescent COVID-19. Input material: peripheral blood. V usage is TRBV7-2 and J usage is TRBJ1-2; maybe TRBD1 (6 bases). The DNA for the CDR3 is TGTGCCAGCAACCAAATACAGGGCGTAGGTGGCTACACCTTC. This translates into CASNQIQGVGGYTF.